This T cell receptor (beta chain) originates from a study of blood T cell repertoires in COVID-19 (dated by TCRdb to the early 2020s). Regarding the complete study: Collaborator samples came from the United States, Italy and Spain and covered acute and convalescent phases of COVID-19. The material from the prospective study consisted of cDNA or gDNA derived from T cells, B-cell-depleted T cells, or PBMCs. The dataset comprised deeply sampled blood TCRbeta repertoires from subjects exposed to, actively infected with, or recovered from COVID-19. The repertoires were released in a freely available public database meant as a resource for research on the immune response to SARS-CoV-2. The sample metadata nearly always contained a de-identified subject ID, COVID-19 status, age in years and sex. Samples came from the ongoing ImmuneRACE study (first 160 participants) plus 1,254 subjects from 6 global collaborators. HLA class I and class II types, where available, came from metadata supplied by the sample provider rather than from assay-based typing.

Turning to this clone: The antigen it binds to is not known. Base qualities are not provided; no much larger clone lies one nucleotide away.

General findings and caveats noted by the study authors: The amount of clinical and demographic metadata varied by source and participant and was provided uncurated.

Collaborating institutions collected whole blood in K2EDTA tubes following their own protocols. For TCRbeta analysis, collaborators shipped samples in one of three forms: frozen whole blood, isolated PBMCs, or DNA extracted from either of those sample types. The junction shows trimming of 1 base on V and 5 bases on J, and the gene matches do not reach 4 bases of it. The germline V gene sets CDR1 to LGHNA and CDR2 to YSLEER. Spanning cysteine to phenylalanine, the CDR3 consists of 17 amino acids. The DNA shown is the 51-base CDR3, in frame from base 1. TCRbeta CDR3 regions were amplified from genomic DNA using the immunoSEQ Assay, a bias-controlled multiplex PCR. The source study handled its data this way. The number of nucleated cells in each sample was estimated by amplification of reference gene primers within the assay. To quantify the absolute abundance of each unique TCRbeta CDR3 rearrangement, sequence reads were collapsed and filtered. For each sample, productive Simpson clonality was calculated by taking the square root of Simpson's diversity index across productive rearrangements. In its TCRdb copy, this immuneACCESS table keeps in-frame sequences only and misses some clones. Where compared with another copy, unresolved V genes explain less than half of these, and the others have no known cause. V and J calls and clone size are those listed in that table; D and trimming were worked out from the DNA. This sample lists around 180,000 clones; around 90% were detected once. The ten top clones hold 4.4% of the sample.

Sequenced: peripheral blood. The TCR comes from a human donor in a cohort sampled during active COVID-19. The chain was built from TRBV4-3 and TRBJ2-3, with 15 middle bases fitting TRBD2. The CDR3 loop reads CASSQGTSGGAQDTQYF. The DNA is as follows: TGCGCCAGCAGCCAAGGGACTAGCGGGGGGGCCCAAGATACGCAGTATTTT.